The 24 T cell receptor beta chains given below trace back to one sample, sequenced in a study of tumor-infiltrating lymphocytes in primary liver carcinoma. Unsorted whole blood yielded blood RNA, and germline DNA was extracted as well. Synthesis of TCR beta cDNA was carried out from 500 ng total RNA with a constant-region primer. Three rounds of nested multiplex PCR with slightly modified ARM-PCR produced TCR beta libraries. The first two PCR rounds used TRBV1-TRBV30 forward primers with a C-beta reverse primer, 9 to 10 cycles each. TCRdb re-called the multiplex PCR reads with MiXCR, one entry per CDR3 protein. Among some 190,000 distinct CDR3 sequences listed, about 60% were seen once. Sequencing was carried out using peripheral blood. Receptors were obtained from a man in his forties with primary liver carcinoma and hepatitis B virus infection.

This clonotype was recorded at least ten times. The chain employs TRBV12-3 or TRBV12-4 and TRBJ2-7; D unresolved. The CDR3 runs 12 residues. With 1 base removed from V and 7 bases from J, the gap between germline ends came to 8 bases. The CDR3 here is CASSLESTEQYF. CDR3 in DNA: TGTGCCAGCAGTTTAGAGTCGACTGAGCAGTACTTC.

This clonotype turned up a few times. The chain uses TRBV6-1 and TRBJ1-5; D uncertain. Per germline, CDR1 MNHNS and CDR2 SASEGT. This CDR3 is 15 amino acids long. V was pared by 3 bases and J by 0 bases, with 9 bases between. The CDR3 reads CASSEGQYSNQPQHF. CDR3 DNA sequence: TGTGCCAGCAGTGAGGGTCAGTATAGCAATCAGCCCCAGCATTTT.

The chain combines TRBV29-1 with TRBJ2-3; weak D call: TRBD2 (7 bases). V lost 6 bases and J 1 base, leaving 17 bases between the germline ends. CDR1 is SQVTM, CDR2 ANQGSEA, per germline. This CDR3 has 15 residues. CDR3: CSVRRGAGGTDTQYF. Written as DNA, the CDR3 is TGCAGCGTCCGCCGGGGGGCGGGAGGCACAGATACGCAGTATTTT.

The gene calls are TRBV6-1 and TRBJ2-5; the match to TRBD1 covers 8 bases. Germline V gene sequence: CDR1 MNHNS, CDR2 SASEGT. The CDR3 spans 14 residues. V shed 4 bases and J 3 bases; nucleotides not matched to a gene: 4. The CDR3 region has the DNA TGTGCCAGCAGTGTTCAGGGGGCAAAAGAGACCCAGTACTTC. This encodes CASSVQGAKETQYF.

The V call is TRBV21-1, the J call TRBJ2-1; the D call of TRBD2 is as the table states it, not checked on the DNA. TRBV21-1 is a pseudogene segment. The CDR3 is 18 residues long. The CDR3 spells CASSGTGTSESSYNEQFF. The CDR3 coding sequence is TGTGCCAGCAGCGGAACCGGGACTAGCGAGAGCTCCTACAATGAGCAGTTCTTC.

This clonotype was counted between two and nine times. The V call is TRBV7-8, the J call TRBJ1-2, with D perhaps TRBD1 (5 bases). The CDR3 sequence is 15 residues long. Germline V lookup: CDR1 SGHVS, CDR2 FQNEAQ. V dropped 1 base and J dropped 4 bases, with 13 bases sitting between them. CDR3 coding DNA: TGTGCCAGCAGCTTAGAGACAGACACATTCTATGGCTACACCTTC. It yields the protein CASSLETDTFYGYTF.

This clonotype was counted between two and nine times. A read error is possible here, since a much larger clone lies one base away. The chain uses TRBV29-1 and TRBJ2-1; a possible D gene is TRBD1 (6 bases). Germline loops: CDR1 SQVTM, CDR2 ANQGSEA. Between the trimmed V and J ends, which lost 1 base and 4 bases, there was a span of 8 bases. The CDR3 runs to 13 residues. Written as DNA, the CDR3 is TGCAGCGTTGAAGTTCAGGGGTACAATGAGCAGTTCTTC. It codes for CSVEVQGYNEQFF.

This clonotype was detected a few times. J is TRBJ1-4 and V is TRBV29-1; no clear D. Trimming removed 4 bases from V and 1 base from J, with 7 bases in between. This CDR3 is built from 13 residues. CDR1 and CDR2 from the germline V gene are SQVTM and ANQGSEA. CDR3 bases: TGCAGCGTTGCAGGTGGAACTAATGAAAAACTGTTTTTT. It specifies CSVAGGTNEKLFF.

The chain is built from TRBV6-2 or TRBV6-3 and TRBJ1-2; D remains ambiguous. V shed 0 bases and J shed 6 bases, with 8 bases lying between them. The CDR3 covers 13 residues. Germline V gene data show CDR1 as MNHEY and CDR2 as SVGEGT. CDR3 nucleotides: TGTGCCAGCAGTTACTCTTGGAGGGATGGCTACACCTTC. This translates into CASSYSWRDGYTF.

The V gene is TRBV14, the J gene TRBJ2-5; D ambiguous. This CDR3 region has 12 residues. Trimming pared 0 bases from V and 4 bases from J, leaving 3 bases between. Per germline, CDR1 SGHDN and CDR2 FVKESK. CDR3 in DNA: TGTGCCAGCAGCCAAGAGAGAGAGACCCAGTACTTC. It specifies CASSQERETQYF.

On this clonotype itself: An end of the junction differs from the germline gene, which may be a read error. The CDR3 loop reads CASGEGDQVTYEQYF. The CDR3 nucleotides are TGTGCCAGCGGTGAAGGGGACCAGGTAACCTACGAGCAGTACTTC. J is TRBJ2-7 and V is TRBV6-1; D may match TRBD1 or TRBD2 (5 bases each). The germline CDR1 and CDR2 sequences are MNHNS and SASEGT. CDR3 size: 15 residues.

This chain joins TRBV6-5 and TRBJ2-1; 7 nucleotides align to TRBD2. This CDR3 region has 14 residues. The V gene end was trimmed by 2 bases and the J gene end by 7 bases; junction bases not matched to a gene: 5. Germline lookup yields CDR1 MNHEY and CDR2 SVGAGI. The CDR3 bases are TGTGCCAGCAGTTACGCGGCACTAGCGAATGAGCAGTTCTTC. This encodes CASSYAALANEQFF.

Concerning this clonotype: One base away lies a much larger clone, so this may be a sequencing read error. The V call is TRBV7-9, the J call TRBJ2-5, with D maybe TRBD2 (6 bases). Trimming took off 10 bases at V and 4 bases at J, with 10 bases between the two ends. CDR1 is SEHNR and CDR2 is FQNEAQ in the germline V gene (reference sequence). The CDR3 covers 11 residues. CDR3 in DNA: TGTGCCAACGGGGGTCGAGAGACCCAGTACTTC. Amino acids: CANGGRETQYF. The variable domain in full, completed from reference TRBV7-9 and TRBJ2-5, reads DTGVSQNPRHKITKRGQNVTFRCDPISEHNRLYWYRQTLGQGPEFLTYFQNEAQLEKSRLLSDRFSAERPKGSFSTLEIQRTEQGDSAMYLCANGGRETQYFGPGTRLLVL.

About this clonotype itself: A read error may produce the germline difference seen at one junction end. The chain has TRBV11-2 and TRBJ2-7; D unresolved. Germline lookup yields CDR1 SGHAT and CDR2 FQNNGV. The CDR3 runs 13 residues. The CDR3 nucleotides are TGTGCCGGCAGCCTAGGCGGAAGTTACGAGCAGTACTTC. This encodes CAGSLGGSYEQYF.

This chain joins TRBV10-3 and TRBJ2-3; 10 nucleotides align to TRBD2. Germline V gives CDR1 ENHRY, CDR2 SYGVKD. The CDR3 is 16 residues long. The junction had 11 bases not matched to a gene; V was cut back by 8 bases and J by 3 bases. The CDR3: CAILDTEREGTDTQYF. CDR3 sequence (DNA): TGTGCCATCCTTGATACCGAGCGGGAGGGAACAGATACGCAGTATTTT.

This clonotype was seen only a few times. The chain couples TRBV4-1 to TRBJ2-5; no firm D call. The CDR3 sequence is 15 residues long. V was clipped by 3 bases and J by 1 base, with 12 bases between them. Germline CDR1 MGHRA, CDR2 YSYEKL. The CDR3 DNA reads TGCGCCAGCAGCCAGTTTTTCCTAGTCCAAGAGACCCAGTACTTC. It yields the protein CASSQFFLVQETQYF.

The CDR3, as DNA: TGTGCCAGCAGCTTATACGATGTACTGGCCTCCTACAATGAGCAGTTCTTC. It encodes CASSLYDVLASYNEQFF. The V gene is TRBV11-2, the J gene TRBJ2-1; no clear D. The CDR3 is 17 residues long. From germline, CDR1 is SGHAT and CDR2 FQNNGV. Deletions cut 2 bases from V and 0 bases from J, with 14 bases between.

The CDR3 is CASSTSAGNTIYF. DNA of the CDR3: TGCGCCAGCAGTACATCAGCTGGAAACACCATATATTTT. The V and J genes are TRBV5-1 and TRBJ1-3, with no clear D. V was shortened by 5 bases and J by 2 bases, with 8 bases between the two germline ends. The germline gives CDR1 SGHRS, CDR2 YFSETQ. This CDR3 comprises 13 residues.

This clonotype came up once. CDR3 amino acids: CATRSDYEQYF. CDR3 bases: TGTGCCACCCGTTCCGACTACGAGCAGTACTTC. The chain carries TRBV27 and TRBJ2-7; D uncertain. The V gene lost 10 bases and the J gene lost 3 bases, with 10 bases spanning the gap. The CDR3 runs to 11 residues. Germline CDR1 and CDR2: MNHEY and SMNVEV (reference sequence).

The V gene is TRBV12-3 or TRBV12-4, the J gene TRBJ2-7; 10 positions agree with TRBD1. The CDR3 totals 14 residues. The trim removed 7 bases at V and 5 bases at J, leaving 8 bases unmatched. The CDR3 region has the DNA TGTGCCAGCAACCTTGGACAGGGGGACAACGAGCAGTACTTC. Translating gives CASNLGQGDNEQYF.

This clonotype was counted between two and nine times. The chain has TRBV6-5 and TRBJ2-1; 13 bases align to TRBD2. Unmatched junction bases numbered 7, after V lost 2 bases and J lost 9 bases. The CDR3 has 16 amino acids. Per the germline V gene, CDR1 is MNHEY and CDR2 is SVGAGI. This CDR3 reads CASSYQGLAGEAEQFF. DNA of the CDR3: TGTGCCAGCAGTTACCAAGGACTAGCGGGAGAAGCTGAGCAGTTCTTC.

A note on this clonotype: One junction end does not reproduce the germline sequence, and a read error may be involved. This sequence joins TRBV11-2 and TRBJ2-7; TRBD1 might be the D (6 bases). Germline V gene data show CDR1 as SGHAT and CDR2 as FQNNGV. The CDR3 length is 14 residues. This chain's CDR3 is CASSLDPQGNDQYF. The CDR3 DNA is TGTGCCAGCAGTTTAGACCCACAGGGAAACGACCAGTACTTC.

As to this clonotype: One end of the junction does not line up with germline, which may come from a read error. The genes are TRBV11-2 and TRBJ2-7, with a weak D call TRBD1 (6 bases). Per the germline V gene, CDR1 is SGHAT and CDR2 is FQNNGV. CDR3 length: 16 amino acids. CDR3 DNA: TGCCAGCTTCCGTTGGGCCTCGACAGGACGAACTACGAGCAGTACTTC. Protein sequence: CQLPLGLDRTNYEQYF. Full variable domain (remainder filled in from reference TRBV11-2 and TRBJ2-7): EAGVAQSPRYKIIEKRQSVAFWCNPISGHATLYWYQQILGQGPKLLIQFQNNGVVDDSQLPKDRFSAERLKGVDSTLKIQPAKLEDSAVYLCQLPLGLDRTNYEQYFGPGTRLTVT.

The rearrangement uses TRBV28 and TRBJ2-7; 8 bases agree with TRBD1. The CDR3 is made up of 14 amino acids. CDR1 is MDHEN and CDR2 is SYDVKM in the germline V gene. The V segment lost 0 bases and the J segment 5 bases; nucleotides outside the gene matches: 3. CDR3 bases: TGTGCCAGCAGTTTATGGGTGACAGGGGACGAGCAGTACTTC. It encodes CASSLWVTGDEQYF.